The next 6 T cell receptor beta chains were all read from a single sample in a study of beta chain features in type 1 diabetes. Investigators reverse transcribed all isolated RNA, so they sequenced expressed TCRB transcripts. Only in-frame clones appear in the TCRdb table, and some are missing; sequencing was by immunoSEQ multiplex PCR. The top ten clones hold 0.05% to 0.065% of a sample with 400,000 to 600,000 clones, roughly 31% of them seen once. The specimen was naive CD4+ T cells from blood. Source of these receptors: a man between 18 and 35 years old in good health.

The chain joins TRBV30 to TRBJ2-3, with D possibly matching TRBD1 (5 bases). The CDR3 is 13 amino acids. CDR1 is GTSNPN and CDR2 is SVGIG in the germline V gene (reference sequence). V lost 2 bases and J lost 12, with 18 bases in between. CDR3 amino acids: CAWSLARGSAQYF. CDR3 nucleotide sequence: TGTGCCTGGAGTCTCGCTAGGGGATCGGCACAGTATTTT.

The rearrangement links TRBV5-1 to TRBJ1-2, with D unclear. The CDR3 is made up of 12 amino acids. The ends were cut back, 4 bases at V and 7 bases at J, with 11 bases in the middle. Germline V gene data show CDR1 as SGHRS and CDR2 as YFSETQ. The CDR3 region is CASSPDSGGYTF. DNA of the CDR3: TGCGCCAGCAGCCCCGACTCGGGTGGCTACACCTTC.

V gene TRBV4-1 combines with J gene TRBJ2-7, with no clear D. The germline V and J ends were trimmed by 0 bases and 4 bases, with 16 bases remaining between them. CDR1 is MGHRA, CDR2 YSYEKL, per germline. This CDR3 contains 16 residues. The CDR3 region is CASSQEIAPLGYEQYF. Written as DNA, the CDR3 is TGCGCCAGCAGCCAAGAGATTGCGCCATTGGGGTACGAGCAGTACTTC.

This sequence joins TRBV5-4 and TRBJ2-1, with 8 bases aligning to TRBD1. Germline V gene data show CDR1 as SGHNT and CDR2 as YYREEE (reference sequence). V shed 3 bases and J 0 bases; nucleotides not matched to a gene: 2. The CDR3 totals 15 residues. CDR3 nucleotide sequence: TGTGCCAGCAGCTGGGGACAGGCCTCCTACAATGAGCAGTTCTTC. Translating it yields CASSWGQASYNEQFF.

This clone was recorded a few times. CDR3 loop: CASSFTAGPYEQYF. The CDR3 DNA reads TGTGCCAGCAGCTTCACGGCAGGGCCCTACGAGCAGTACTTC. V usage is TRBV7-2 and J usage is TRBJ2-7; maybe TRBD1 (5 bases). Germline lookup yields CDR1 SGHTA and CDR2 FQGNSA. The CDR3 totals 14 residues. V lost 3 bases, J lost 2 bases, and 11 bases lay in between.

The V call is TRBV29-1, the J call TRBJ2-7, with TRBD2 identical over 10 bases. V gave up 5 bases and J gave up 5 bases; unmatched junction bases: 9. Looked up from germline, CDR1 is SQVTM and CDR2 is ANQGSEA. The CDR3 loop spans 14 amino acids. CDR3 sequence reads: CSVPASGSFNEQYF. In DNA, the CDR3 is TGCAGCGTTCCTGCTAGCGGGAGTTTCAACGAGCAGTACTTC.